This is a list of T cell receptor beta chains from one sample in a study of shared clonotypes between healthy human individuals. Profiling relied on immunoSEQ multiplex PCR, and the TCRdb table lists in-frame clones only, not all of them. The data hold 760,000 or so clones, with about 97% observed a single time. The sample consisted of naive CD8+ T cells sorted from blood. Receptor source: a man aged 30-40 years in good health. Each CDR3 is given with its conserved first and last residue. Fields, in order: V gene, J gene, clone size, D gene, CDR3 protein, CDR3 DNA. A D gene is named only where the DNA matches it firmly. Not every row has a clone size; where given, it reads once, few, many or a size class.

>TRBV11-2|TRBJ2-1|once|NA
CASSEGRGIDYNEQFF
TGTGCCAGCAGCGAGGGGCGCGGGATAGACTACAATGAGCAGTTCTTC
>TRBV2|TRBJ2-5|NA|TRBD1
CASSDGQGAETQYF
TGTGCCAGCAGCGATGGACAGGGCGCGGAGACCCAGTACTTC
>TRBV7-9|TRBJ1-1|NA|TRBD1
CATRSPGQGKMGTEAFF
TGTGCCACACGTTCGCCGGGACAGGGGAAAATGGGCACTGAAGCTTTCTTT
>TRBV27|TRBJ1-5|NA|TRBD1
CASSLKFPPGTGSNQPQHF
TGTGCCAGCAGTTTAAAGTTTCCCCCGGGGACAGGTAGCAATCAGCCCCAGCATTTT
>TRBV18|TRBJ2-7|NA|NA
CASSPPLSDRSNGYEQYF
TGTGCCAGCTCACCGCCGCTCTCAGACCGATCGAATGGGTACGAGCAGTACTTC
>TRBV5-4|TRBJ2-7|NA|TRBD1
CASSFTGGYEQYF
TGTGCCAGCAGCTTCACAGGGGGCTACGAGCAGTACTTC
>TRBV5-4|TRBJ2-1|NA|NA
CASSLQSEQFF
TGTGCCAGCAGCTTACAGTCTGAGCAGTTCTTC
>TRBV14|TRBJ2-2|NA|TRBD1
CASSLRTGFNTGELFF
TGTGCCAGCAGCCTTAGGACAGGGTTCAACACCGGGGAGCTGTTTTTT
>TRBV7-9|TRBJ2-3|NA|TRBD2
CASRAAGVDTDTQYF
TGTGCCAGCAGAGCCGCGGGAGTTGACACAGATACGCAGTATTTT
>TRBV27|TRBJ2-1|NA|TRBD2
CASSLGSGFMNEQFF
TGTGCCAGCAGTTTAGGTAGCGGGTTCATGAATGAGCAGTTCTTC
>TRBV2|TRBJ2-1|NA|NA
CASSEAGAGAGQQFF
TGTGCCAGCAGTGAGGCGGGAGCAGGGGCCGGCCAGCAGTTCTTC
>TRBV25-1|TRBJ1-1|NA|NA
CASSPTGNTEAFF
TGTGCCAGCAGTCCGACAGGGAACACTGAAGCTTTCTTT
>TRBV7-2|TRBJ2-7|NA|NA
CASSTQSYEQYF
TGTGCCAGCAGCACCCAATCCTACGAGCAGTACTTC
>TRBV7-9|TRBJ2-7|few|TRBD1
CASSYGQAVYEQYF
TGTGCCAGCAGCTATGGACAGGCAGTCTACGAGCAGTACTTC
>TRBV4-3|TRBJ2-7|NA|TRBD2
CASSQDSGGSYEQYF
TGCGCCAGCAGCCAAGATAGCGGCGGGAGCTACGAGCAGTACTTC
>TRBV4-1|TRBJ2-7|NA|NA
CASSQLLSVTYEQYF
TGCGCCAGCAGCCAACTGTTGTCTGTTACCTACGAGCAGTACTTC
>TRBV9|TRBJ2-2|NA|TRBD2
CASSATSGRAAGELFF
TGTGCCAGCAGCGCGACTAGCGGGAGGGCGGCCGGGGAGCTGTTTTTT
>TRBV27|TRBJ2-1|NA|NA
CASSLSFGGEQFF
TGTGCCAGCAGTTTATCTTTTGGGGGTGAGCAGTTCTTC
>TRBV7-9|TRBJ2-7|NA|NA
CASSYGLADPREQYF
TGTGCCAGCAGTTACGGGTTAGCGGATCCCAGGGAGCAGTACTTC
>TRBV11-2|TRBJ2-1|NA|TRBD2
CASSLWTSGNEQFF
TGTGCCAGCAGCTTATGGACTAGCGGGAATGAGCAGTTCTTC
>TRBV18|TRBJ2-7|NA|TRBD1
CASSTGTGPPGQYF
TGTGCCAGCTCAACCGGGACAGGGCCCCCCGGGCAGTACTTC
>TRBV30|TRBJ1-1|NA|NA
CAWSPFRDGKFEAFF
TGTGCCTGGAGTCCCTTCCGGGACGGCAAGTTTGAAGCTTTCTTT
>TRBV7-8|TRBJ1-1|NA|NA
CASSQGQVTEAFF
TGTGCCAGCAGTCAGGGGCAGGTCACTGAAGCTTTCTTT
>TRBV7-2|TRBJ1-2|NA|NA
CASSLARAHGYTF
TGTGCCAGCAGCTTAGCAAGGGCCCATGGCTACACCTTC
>TRBV11-2|TRBJ2-1|NA|NA
CASSLTNEQFF
TGTGCCAGCAGCTTAACTAATGAGCAGTTCTTC
>TRBV27|TRBJ1-5|NA|NA
CASSTLLGDGNQPQHF
TGTGCCAGCAGTACACTCCTAGGGGACGGCAATCAGCCCCAGCATTTT
>TRBV5-5|TRBJ2-7|NA|NA
CASSLSVSPPLLYEQYF
TGTGCCAGCAGCTTGTCGGTCAGCCCCCCACTGCTCTACGAGCAGTACTTC
>TRBV30|TRBJ1-1|NA|NA
CAWSVPGPEAFF
TGTGCCTGGAGTGTCCCAGGCCCTGAAGCTTTCTTT
>TRBV6-1|TRBJ1-5|NA|NA
CASSEFRDYSNQPQHF
TGTGCCAGCAGTGAATTTAGGGATTATAGCAATCAGCCCCAGCATTTT
>TRBV27|TRBJ2-7|NA|NA
CASSLFGGVGTYEQYF
TGTGCCAGCAGTTTATTTGGGGGAGTCGGGACCTACGAGCAGTACTTC
>TRBV2|TRBJ2-7|NA|NA
CASRKTGEYEQYF
TGTGCCAGCAGAAAAACGGGGGAATACGAGCAGTACTTC
>TRBV7-9|TRBJ2-1|NA|TRBD2
CASSLLDSGSRGFYNEQFF
TGTGCCAGCAGCTTACTGGATAGCGGGAGCCGCGGTTTCTACAATGAGCAGTTCTTC